Detailed here is one T cell receptor (beta chain). The data stem from a study of blood T cell repertoires in COVID-19. The repertoire was sequenced with immunoSEQ multiplex PCR; TCRdb's copy has only in-frame clones and lacks some. The table includes around 100,000 clones, around 90% detected once. This CDR3 has 15 amino acids. V lost 6 bases, J lost 5 bases, and 10 bases stayed unmatched. The germline CDR1 and CDR2 sequences are LNHDA and SQIVND (reference sequence). The origin of this receptor is a woman older than 75 with acute or convalescent COVID-19. Material for sequencing was peripheral blood. This chain joins TRBV19 and TRBJ1-5; 7 bases are shared with TRBD1. In DNA form, the CDR3 reads TGTGCCAGTAGGACTAACCGGGACAGCTATCAGCCCCAGCATTTT. Protein sequence: CASRTNRDSYQPQHF.